The present T cell receptor beta chain was sequenced within a study of blood T cell repertoires in COVID-19. Looking at the study overall: The United States, Italy and Spain supplied acute and convalescent COVID-19 samples. In each case, the material was cDNA or gDNA derived from T cells, B-cell-depleted T cells, or PBMCs.

Per the authors' pipeline: Reference gene primer amplification gave estimated nucleated cell counts. Sequenced by immunoSEQ multiplex PCR; TCRdb stores in-frame clones only, minus some. V and J calls and clone size are given by that table; D and trimming were obtained from the DNA. The sample carries 200,000 to 250,000 clones, 80% to 90% recorded once. Trimming cost V 4 bases and J 6 bases, with 16 bases left between them. This CDR3 region has 15 residues. Germline assignment: CDR1 SGHRS and CDR2 YFSETQ. The sequence derives from a young man with active or convalescent COVID-19. Sequenced: peripheral blood. This rearrangement joins TRBV5-1 to TRBJ1-4; possible D gene TRBD1, 5 bases. CDR3 protein: CASSRGGAVDEKLFF. The CDR3 DNA reads TGCGCCAGCAGCCGGGGGGGAGCAGTTGATGAAAAACTGTTTTTT.